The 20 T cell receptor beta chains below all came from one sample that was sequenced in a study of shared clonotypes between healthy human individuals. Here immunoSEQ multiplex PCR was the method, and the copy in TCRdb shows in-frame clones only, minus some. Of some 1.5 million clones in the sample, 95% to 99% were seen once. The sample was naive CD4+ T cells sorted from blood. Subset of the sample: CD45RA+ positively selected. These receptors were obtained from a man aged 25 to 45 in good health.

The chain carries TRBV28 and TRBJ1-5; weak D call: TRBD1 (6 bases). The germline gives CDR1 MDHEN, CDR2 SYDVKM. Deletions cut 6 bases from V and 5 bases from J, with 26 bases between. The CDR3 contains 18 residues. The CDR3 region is CASSVLVSSSGVYQPQHF. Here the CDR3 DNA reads TGTGCCAGCAGCGTCTTGGTTTCCAGTTCAGGGGTTTATCAGCCCCAGCATTTT.

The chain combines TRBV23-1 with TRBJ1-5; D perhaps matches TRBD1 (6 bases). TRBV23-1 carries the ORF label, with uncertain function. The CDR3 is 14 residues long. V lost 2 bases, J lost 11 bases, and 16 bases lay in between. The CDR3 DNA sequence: TGCGCCAGCAGTCAACCGGGACAATTCATGGCCCAGCATTTT. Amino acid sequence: CASSQPGQFMAQHF.

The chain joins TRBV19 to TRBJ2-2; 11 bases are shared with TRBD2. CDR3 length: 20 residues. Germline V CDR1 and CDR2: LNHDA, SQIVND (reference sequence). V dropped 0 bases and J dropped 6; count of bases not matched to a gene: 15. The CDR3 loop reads CASSIERLAGGRDLAGELFF. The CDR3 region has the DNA TGTGCCAGTAGTATAGAACGGCTAGCGGGAGGCAGGGATCTCGCCGGGGAGCTGTTTTTT. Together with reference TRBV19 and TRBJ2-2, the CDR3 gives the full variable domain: DGGITQSPKYLFRKEGQNVTLSCEQNLNHDAMYWYRQDPGQGLRLIYYSQIVNDFQKGDIAEGYSVSREKKESFPLTVTSAQKNPTAFYLCASSIERLAGGRDLAGELFFGEGSRLTVL.

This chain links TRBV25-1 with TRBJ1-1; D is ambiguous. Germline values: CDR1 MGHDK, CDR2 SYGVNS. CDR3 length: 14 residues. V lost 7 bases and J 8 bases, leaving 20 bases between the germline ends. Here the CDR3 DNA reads TGTGCCAGCAAACCCACAGCGGGGTTCGCCGAAGCTTTCTTT. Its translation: CASKPTAGFAEAFF.

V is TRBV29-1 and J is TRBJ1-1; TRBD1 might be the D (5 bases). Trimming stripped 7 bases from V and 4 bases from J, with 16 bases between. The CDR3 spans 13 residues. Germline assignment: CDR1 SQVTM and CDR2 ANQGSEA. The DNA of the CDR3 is TGCAGCGCCTCACGGGGGGTGGGCACTGAAGCTTTCTTT. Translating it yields CSASRGVGTEAFF.

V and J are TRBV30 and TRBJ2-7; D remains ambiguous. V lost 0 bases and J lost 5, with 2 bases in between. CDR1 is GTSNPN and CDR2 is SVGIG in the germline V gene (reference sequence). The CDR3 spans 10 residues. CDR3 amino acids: CAWSVDEQYF. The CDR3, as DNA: TGTGCCTGGAGTGTAGACGAGCAGTACTTC.

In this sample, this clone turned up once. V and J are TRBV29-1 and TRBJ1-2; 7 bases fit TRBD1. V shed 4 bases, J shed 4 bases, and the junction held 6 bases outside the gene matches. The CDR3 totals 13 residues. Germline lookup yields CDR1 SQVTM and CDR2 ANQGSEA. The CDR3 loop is CSVGRQGLYGYTF. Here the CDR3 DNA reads TGCAGCGTTGGCCGACAGGGCCTCTATGGCTACACCTTC.

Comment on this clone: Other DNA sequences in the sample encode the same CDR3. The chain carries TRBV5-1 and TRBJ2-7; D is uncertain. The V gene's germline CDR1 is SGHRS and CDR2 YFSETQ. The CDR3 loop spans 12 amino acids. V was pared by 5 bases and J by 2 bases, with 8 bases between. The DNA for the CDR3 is TGCGCCAGCAGTCTGTCCACCTACGAGCAGTACTTC. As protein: CASSLSTYEQYF.

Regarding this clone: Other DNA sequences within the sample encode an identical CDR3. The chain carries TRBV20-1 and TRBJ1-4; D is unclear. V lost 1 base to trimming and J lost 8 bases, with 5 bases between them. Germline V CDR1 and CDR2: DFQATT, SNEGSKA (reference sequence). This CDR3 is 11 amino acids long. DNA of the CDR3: TGCAGTGCTAGAGGAAACGAAAAACTGTTTTTT. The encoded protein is CSARGNEKLFF.

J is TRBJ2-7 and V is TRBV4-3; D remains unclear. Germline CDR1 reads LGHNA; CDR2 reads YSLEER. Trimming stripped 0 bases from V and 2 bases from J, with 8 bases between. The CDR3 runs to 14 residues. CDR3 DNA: TGCGCCAGCAGCCAAGATGCAACTACCTACGAGCAGTACTTC. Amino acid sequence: CASSQDATTYEQYF.

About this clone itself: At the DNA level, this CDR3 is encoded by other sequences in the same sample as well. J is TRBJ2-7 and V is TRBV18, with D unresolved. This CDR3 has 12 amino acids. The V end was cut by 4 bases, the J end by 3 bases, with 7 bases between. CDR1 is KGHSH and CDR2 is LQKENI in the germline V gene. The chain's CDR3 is CASSLTDYEQYF. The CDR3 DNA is TGTGCCAGCTCACTGACGGACTACGAGCAGTACTTC.

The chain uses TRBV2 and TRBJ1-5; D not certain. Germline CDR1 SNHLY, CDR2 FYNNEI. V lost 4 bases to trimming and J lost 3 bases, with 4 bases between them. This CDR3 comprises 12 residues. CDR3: CASSAYNQPQHF. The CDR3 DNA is TGTGCCAGCAGTGCGTACAATCAGCCCCAGCATTTT.

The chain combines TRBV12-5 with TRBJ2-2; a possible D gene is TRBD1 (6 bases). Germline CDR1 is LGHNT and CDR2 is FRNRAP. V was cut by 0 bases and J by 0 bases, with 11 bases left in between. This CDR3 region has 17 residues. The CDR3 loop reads CASGLVTGTPNTGELFF. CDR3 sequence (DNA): TGTGCTAGTGGTTTGGTGACCGGGACACCGAACACCGGGGAGCTGTTTTTT.

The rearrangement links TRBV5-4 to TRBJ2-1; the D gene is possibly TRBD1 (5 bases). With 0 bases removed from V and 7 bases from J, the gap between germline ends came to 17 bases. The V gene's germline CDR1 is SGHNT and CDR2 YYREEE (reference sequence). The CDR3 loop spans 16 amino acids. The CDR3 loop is CASSLARAGLGNEQFF. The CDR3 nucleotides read TGTGCCAGCAGCTTGGCTCGGGCAGGGCTGGGTAATGAGCAGTTCTTC.

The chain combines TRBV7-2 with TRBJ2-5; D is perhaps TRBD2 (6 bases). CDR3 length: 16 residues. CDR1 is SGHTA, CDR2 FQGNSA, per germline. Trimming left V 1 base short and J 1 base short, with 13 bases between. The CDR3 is CASSLVRGGPQETQYF. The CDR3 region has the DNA TGTGCCAGCAGCTTAGTAAGAGGAGGGCCCCAAGAGACCCAGTACTTC.

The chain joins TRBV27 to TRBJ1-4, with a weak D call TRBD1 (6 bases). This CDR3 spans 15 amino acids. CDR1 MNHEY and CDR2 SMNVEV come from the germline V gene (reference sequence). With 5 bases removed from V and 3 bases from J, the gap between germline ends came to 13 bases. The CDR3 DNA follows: TGTGCCAGCAGTACAAAGGGGGGAGCTAATGAAAAACTGTTTTTT. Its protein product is CASSTKGGANEKLFF. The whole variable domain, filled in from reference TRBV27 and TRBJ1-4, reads EAQVTQNPRYLITVTGKKLTVTCSQNMNHEYMSWYRQDPGLGLRQIYYSMNVEVTDKGDVPEGYKVSRKEKRNFPLILESPSPNQTSLYFCASSTKGGANEKLFFGSGTQLSVL.

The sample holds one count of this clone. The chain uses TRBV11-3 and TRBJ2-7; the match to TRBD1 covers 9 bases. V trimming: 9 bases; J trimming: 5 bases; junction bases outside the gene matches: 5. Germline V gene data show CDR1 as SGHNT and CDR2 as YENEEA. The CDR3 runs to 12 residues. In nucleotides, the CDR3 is TGTGCCAGACAGGGGGCGTTGAACGAGCAGTACTTC. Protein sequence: CARQGALNEQYF.

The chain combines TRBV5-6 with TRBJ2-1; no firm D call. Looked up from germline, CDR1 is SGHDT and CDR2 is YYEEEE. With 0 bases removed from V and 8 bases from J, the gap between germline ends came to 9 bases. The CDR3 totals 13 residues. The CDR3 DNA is TGTGCCAGCAGCTTGGCCGTGGCCTATGAGCAGTTCTTC. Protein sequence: CASSLAVAYEQFF.

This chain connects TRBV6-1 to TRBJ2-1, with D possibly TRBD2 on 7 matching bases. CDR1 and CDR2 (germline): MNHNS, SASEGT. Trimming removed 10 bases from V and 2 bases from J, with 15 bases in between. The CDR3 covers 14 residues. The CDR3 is CAISRGLAYNEQFF. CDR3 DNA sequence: TGTGCCATCTCGCGGGGGCTGGCCTACAATGAGCAGTTCTTC.

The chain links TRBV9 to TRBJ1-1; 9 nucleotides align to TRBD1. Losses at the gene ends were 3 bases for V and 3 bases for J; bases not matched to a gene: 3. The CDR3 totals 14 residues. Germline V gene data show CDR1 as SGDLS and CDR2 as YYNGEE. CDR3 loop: CASSATGGHTEAFF. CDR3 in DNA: TGTGCCAGCAGCGCTACAGGGGGCCACACTGAAGCTTTCTTT.